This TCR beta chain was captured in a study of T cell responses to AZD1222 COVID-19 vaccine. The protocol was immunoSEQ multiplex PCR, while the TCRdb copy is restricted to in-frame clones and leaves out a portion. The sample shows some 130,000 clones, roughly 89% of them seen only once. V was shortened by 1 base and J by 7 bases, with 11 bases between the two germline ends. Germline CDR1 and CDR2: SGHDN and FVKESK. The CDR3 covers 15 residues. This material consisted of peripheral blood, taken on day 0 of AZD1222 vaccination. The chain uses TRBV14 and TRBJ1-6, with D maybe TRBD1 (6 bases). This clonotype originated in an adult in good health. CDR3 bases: TGTGCCAGCAGCCAAGCACAGGGAGGGAATTCACCCCTCCACTTT. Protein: CASSQAQGGNSPLHF.